These T cell receptor beta chains were read from a single sample in a study of T cell repertoires in cytomegalovirus infection. TCRdb ran MiXCR on the reads and lists one entry per CDR3 protein. The table has some 300,000 distinct CDR3 sequences, roughly a sixth seen once. The sample was PBMCs. The receptors stem from a human donor in good health (CMV status not recorded). Some clones in this sample may be carry-over from other donors' samples. Each CDR3 is given without its conserved first and last residue. The order of the fields is J gene, V gene, CDR3 protein.

J gene: TRBJ1-6
V gene: TRBV7-2
CDR3 protein: ASSLGPISPLH

J gene: TRBJ1-5
V gene: TRBV28
CDR3 protein: ASKAFGSNQPQH

J gene: TRBJ2-1
V gene: TRBV3-1
CDR3 protein: ASSQALPGSSYNEQF

J gene: TRBJ2-1
V gene: TRBV6-6
CDR3 protein: ASSPRGAGQNEQF

J gene: TRBJ2-5
V gene: TRBV7-2
CDR3 protein: ASSLGGWRMGQETQY

J gene: TRBJ2-5
V gene: TRBV6-6
CDR3 protein: ASSYSIQETQY

J gene: TRBJ2-5
V gene: TRBV7-2
CDR3 protein: ASGTISLGGTQY

J gene: TRBJ2-7
V gene: TRBV28
CDR3 protein: ASSPEGRGSYEQY

J gene: TRBJ1-5
V gene: TRBV10-3
CDR3 protein: AISDASQPQH

J gene: TRBJ2-7
V gene: TRBV25-1
CDR3 protein: ASSEAGTADRVREQY

J gene: TRBJ1-2
V gene: TRBV3-1
CDR3 protein: ASSPGTHYGYT

J gene: TRBJ2-5
V gene: TRBV20-1
CDR3 protein: SARWGAQETQY

J gene: TRBJ2-1
V gene: TRBV6-2/TRBV6-3
CDR3 protein: ASSLARGVSYNEQF

J gene: TRBJ2-7
V gene: TRBV6-6
CDR3 protein: ASSYSIGARDEQY

J gene: TRBJ2-1
V gene: TRBV7-2
CDR3 protein: ASSLEGNVDNEQF

J gene: TRBJ2-5
V gene: TRBV24-1
CDR3 protein: ATSDRTGQETQY

J gene: TRBJ1-2
V gene: TRBV5-6
CDR3 protein: ASSLALATGAGYT

J gene: TRBJ1-4
V gene: TRBV12-3/TRBV12-4
CDR3 protein: VSSLSPNEKLF

J gene: TRBJ2-6
V gene: TRBV5-1
CDR3 protein: ASSLGTGYGGANVLT

J gene: TRBJ2-6
V gene: TRBV3-1
CDR3 protein: ASSPDGPAGANVLT

J gene: TRBJ1-1
V gene: TRBV28
CDR3 protein: ASSLVGLGTEAF

J gene: TRBJ1-4
V gene: TRBV27
CDR3 protein: ASSQGFPWEKLF

J gene: TRBJ2-3
V gene: TRBV5-1
CDR3 protein: ASSLEASGDTQY

J gene: TRBJ1-5
V gene: TRBV20-1
CDR3 protein: SARRDGSNQPQH

J gene: TRBJ1-1
V gene: TRBV7-2
CDR3 protein: ASSLVAGGRTEAF

J gene: TRBJ2-1
V gene: TRBV19
CDR3 protein: ASSSLAGPRGDEQF

J gene: TRBJ1-5
V gene: TRBV4-2
CDR3 protein: ASSLETGAINQPQH

J gene: TRBJ2-7
V gene: TRBV7-9
CDR3 protein: ASSSPSRYEQY

J gene: TRBJ2-7
V gene: TRBV4-2
CDR3 protein: ASSQDPVASADHEQY

J gene: TRBJ2-3
V gene: TRBV7-2
CDR3 protein: ASSPRLAGDRTDTQY

J gene: TRBJ1-2
V gene: TRBV7-9
CDR3 protein: ASSLDTGAYGYT

J gene: TRBJ1-5
V gene: TRBV12-3/TRBV12-4
CDR3 protein: ASSYWGRAQPQH

J gene: TRBJ2-1
V gene: TRBV20-1
CDR3 protein: SANYQEGSSYNEQF

J gene: TRBJ1-6
V gene: TRBV19
CDR3 protein: ASSPRTGYNSPLH

J gene: TRBJ1-1
V gene: TRBV2
CDR3 protein: ASNRQGTEAF

J gene: TRBJ2-3
V gene: TRBV12-3/TRBV12-4
CDR3 protein: ASSRQGSTDTQY

J gene: TRBJ2-3
V gene: TRBV5-8
CDR3 protein: ASSWNTDTQY

J gene: TRBJ1-5
V gene: TRBV2
CDR3 protein: ASSEPNQPQH

J gene: TRBJ2-3
V gene: TRBV7-9
CDR3 protein: ASSLGGATYLADTQY

J gene: TRBJ1-1
V gene: TRBV28
CDR3 protein: ASCHRRDRGQETEAF

J gene: TRBJ2-3
V gene: TRBV7-2
CDR3 protein: ASSLGLAGGSDTQY

J gene: TRBJ1-1
V gene: TRBV24-1
CDR3 protein: ATSGAGGSNGNTEAF

J gene: TRBJ2-5
V gene: TRBV5-1
CDR3 protein: ASSLGRRKETQY

J gene: TRBJ1-4
V gene: TRBV15
CDR3 protein: ATSMGQVNEKLF

J gene: TRBJ1-6
V gene: TRBV7-2
CDR3 protein: ASSLRQGVGNSPLH

J gene: TRBJ2-3
V gene: TRBV19
CDR3 protein: ASSPDSRSTDTQY

J gene: TRBJ1-4
V gene: TRBV11-2
CDR3 protein: ASSTYRGRFNEKLF

J gene: TRBJ2-7
V gene: TRBV11-2
CDR3 protein: ASSVSGYEQY

J gene: TRBJ1-3
V gene: TRBV12-3/TRBV12-4
CDR3 protein: ASSLRIPGSGNTIY

J gene: TRBJ2-7
V gene: TRBV10-3
CDR3 protein: AISTGTGVYEQY

J gene: TRBJ2-7
V gene: TRBV20-1
CDR3 protein: SARGGQGLTSEQY

J gene: TRBJ2-3
V gene: TRBV5-4
CDR3 protein: ASSLVFRQGGTDTQY

J gene: TRBJ1-1
V gene: TRBV5-4
CDR3 protein: ASSLDLLNTEAF

J gene: TRBJ1-1
V gene: TRBV10-3
CDR3 protein: AAAGFGYPNTEAF